One sample yielded the 16 T cell receptor beta chains listed below, sequenced in a study of CD8 T cells in ankylosing spondylitis. The study's findings and limits: There was a TCR beta motif, made of eight highly homologous variants, that appeared characteristic of ankylosing spondylitis blood.

TCRdb passed the 5' RACE reads through MiXCR, listing each CDR3 protein once. The sample records fewer than 500,000 distinct CDR3 sequences, approximately 20% being singletons. Antigens of these TCRs are unknown. Sequencing was done on a sample of blood, either unsorted or a sorted T cell fraction (not recorded which). These receptors all come from a male donor with ankylosing spondylitis.

The genes are TRBV2 and TRBJ2-7; 8 bases match TRBD1. J was trimmed by 3 bases and V by 6 bases; bases with no gene match: 4. The germline V gene encodes CDR1 SNHLY and CDR2 FYNNEI. This CDR3 has 13 residues. The DNA of the CDR3 is TGTGCCAGCAGCCGGGACAGGTTCTACGAGCAGTACTTC. It codes for CASSRDRFYEQYF.

There are a few counts of this clonotype. J is TRBJ2-3 and V is TRBV5-1; D not resolved. V dropped 4 bases and J dropped 5 bases, with 8 bases sitting between them. The CDR3 is made up of 12 amino acids. CDR1 and CDR2 from the germline V gene are SGHRS and YFSETQ. For the CDR3, the DNA is TGCGCCAGCAGCGATGGTCTAGATACGCAGTATTTT. Translating it yields CASSDGLDTQYF.

This clonotype was picked up a small number of times. The CDR3 region is CASTLTGGVIQYF. The CDR3 region has the DNA TGTGCCAGCACCTTGACAGGGGGAGTCATTCAGTACTTC. V is TRBV6-6 and J is TRBJ2-4, with 9 nucleotides matching TRBD1. The CDR3 extends over 13 amino acids. The germline V gene encodes CDR1 MNHNY and CDR2 SVGAGI (reference sequence). Trimming took 7 bases from V and 9 from J; bases not matched to a gene: 7.

The V and J genes are TRBV28 and TRBJ2-3; 7 bases line up with TRBD2. Losses at the gene ends were 6 bases for V and 5 bases for J; bases not matched to a gene: 5. The CDR3 has 13 residues. CDR1 MDHEN and CDR2 SYDVKM come from the germline V gene. The CDR3 loop is CASSSSSGDTQYF. The CDR3 nucleotides read TGTGCCAGCAGCTCCTCTAGCGGAGATACGCAGTATTTT.

This clonotype was seen many times. This chain uses TRBV27 with TRBJ2-3, with D possibly being TRBD1 (5 bases). The CDR3 length is 13 residues. Germline assignment: CDR1 MNHEY and CDR2 SMNVEV (reference sequence). V was shortened by 11 bases and J by 1 base, with 13 bases between the two germline ends. This CDR3 reads CAGAKGGTDTQYF. The DNA of the CDR3 is TGTGCCGGGGCGAAAGGTGGCACAGATACGCAGTATTTT.

The CDR3: CASSLSQGGETQYF. The CDR3 nucleotides read TGTGCCAGCAGTTTATCTCAGGGGGGCGAGACCCAGTACTTC. The V and J genes are TRBV28 and TRBJ2-5; D perhaps matches TRBD1 (7 bases). The CDR3 runs 14 residues. V was shortened by 1 base and J by 5 bases, with 11 bases between the two germline ends. The germline gives CDR1 MDHEN, CDR2 SYDVKM.

This clonotype was observed many times. This chain joins TRBV29-1 and TRBJ2-1, with 13 bases fitting TRBD2. CDR3 length: 15 residues. The V gene end was trimmed by 7 bases and the J gene end by 2 bases; junction bases not matched to a gene: 5. The germline CDR1 and CDR2 sequences are SQVTM and ANQGSEA. The CDR3 is CSARLAGGAYNEQFF. CDR3 DNA sequence: TGCAGCGCCCGACTAGCGGGAGGCGCCTACAATGAGCAGTTCTTC.

The gene calls are TRBV4-1 and TRBJ2-7; D uncertain. Between the trimmed V and J ends, which lost 1 base and 4 bases, there was a span of 8 bases. Germline lookup yields CDR1 MGHRA and CDR2 YSYEKL. The CDR3 totals 13 residues. The CDR3: CASSQAIPYEQYF. The CDR3 nucleotides read TGCGCCAGCAGCCAAGCCATTCCATACGAGCAGTACTTC.

The chain employs TRBV20-1 and TRBJ2-5; TRBD1 or TRBD2 may be the D gene (5 bases each). Trimming took off 4 bases at V and 3 bases at J, with 9 bases between the two ends. CDR1 is DFQATT, CDR2 SNEGSKA, per germline (reference sequence). The CDR3 runs to 12 residues. This CDR3 is CSANGAEETQYF. In DNA, the CDR3 is TGCAGTGCTAACGGGGCCGAAGAGACCCAGTACTTC.

In this sample, this clonotype turned up many times. The rearrangement links TRBV29-1 to TRBJ2-1, with TRBD2 identical over 8 bases. The CDR3 totals 17 residues. CDR1 SQVTM and CDR2 ANQGSEA come from the germline V gene. V dropped 3 bases and J dropped 2; count of bases not matched to a gene: 12. This CDR3 reads CSVETRGTSGTYNEQFF. DNA for the CDR3: TGCAGCGTTGAGACAAGAGGAACTAGCGGAACCTACAATGAGCAGTTCTTC.

The chain couples TRBV6-5 to TRBJ1-5; TRBD1 might be the D (5 bases). CDR1 and CDR2 from the germline V gene are MNHEY and SVGAGI. Trimming cost V 2 bases and J 3 bases, with 8 bases left between them. The CDR3 length is 14 residues. The chain's CDR3 is CASSYGGANQPQHF. CDR3 bases: TGTGCCAGCAGTTACGGAGGGGCCAATCAGCCCCAGCATTTT.

The chain has TRBV5-1 and TRBJ2-7; D call uncertain. Germline CDR1 SGHRS, CDR2 YFSETQ. The germline V and J ends were trimmed by 4 bases and 4 bases, with 15 bases remaining between them. The CDR3 totals 14 residues. The DNA for the CDR3 is TGCGCCAGCAGCCGAGAGGTGGGGATATACGAGCAGTACTTC. As protein: CASSREVGIYEQYF.

This sequence joins TRBV12-3 or TRBV12-4 and TRBJ1-2; TRBD1 is a possible D gene (5 bases). Trimming stripped 4 bases from V and 7 bases from J, with 13 bases between. CDR3 length: 13 residues. CDR3 in DNA: TGTGCCAGCAGTTCGGGCAGGGTGATTGGCTACACCTTC. Translation: CASSSGRVIGYTF.

The rearrangement joins TRBV19 to TRBJ2-1; D not resolved. Germline loops: CDR1 LNHDA, CDR2 SQIVND (reference sequence). The CDR3 runs to 15 residues. Trimming left V 6 bases short and J 2 bases short, with 14 bases between. CDR3 protein: CASSLGRPPYNEQFF. The CDR3 DNA reads TGTGCCAGTAGCCTAGGACGTCCCCCCTACAATGAGCAGTTCTTC.

This clonotype was counted many times. The chain joins TRBV29-1 to TRBJ2-1; D is possibly TRBD2 (5 bases). Trimming cost V 7 bases and J 5 bases, with 6 bases left between them. The germline CDR1 and CDR2 sequences are SQVTM and ANQGSEA. The CDR3 consists of 10 residues. CDR3 DNA sequence: TGCAGCGCCGGGGACAATGAGCAGTTCTTC. This gives the protein CSAGDNEQFF.

This chain connects TRBV20-1 to TRBJ2-2; 10 positions agree with TRBD2. The CDR3 sequence is 17 residues long. V lost 1 base and J lost 4; bases outside the gene matches: 9. CDR1 and CDR2 from the germline V gene are DFQATT and SNEGSKA (reference sequence). CDR3 loop: CSARGWTSGVGTGELFF. CDR3 bases: TGCAGTGCTAGAGGCTGGACTAGCGGTGTGGGCACCGGGGAGCTGTTTTTT.